These 13 T cell receptor beta chains originate from one sample sequenced in a study of blood T cell repertoires in COVID-19. Only in-frame clones appear in the TCRdb table, and some are missing; sequencing was by immunoSEQ multiplex PCR. The top ten clones hold less than 30% of a sample with about 120,000 clones, approximately 87% of them seen once. Sequenced: peripheral blood. Receptors originate from a woman aged 70-85 years with acute or convalescent COVID-19.

The chain employs TRBV30 and TRBJ2-7; D is possibly TRBD1 (6 bases). CDR3 length: 13 amino acids. CDR1 GTSNPN and CDR2 SVGIG come from the germline V gene (reference sequence). V was trimmed by 0 bases and J by 6 bases, leaving 12 bases between them. DNA of the CDR3: TGTGCCTGGAGTGTATTATGGGGGCGCGAGCAGTACTTC. Protein: CAWSVLWGREQYF.

The CDR3 bases are TGTGCCAGCAGCTTAGTTAGCGGGGCCGGCGACAATGAGCAGTTCTTC. This gives the protein CASSLVSGAGDNEQFF. The chain couples TRBV7-2 to TRBJ2-1, with TRBD2 identical over 8 bases. Looked up from germline, CDR1 is SGHTA and CDR2 is FQGNSA. Trimming took 1 base from V and 5 from J; bases not matched to a gene: 7. The CDR3 totals 16 residues. Full variable domain (outside the CDR3, taken from reference TRBV7-2 and TRBJ2-1): GAGVSQSPSNKVTEKGKDVELRCDPISGHTALYWYRQSLGQGLEFLIYFQGNSAPDKSGLPSDRFSAERTGGSVSTLTIQRTQQEDSAVYLCASSLVSGAGDNEQFFGPGTRLTVL.

The chain has TRBV6-1 and TRBJ2-1; 8 bases are a match to TRBD2. In germline, CDR1 is MNHNS, CDR2 SASEGT. This CDR3 contains 16 residues. J gave up 2 bases and V 3 bases, and 6 bases lay outside the gene matches. CDR3 sequence: CASSDSWRGAYNEQFF. The CDR3 DNA reads as TGTGCCAGCAGTGATTCCTGGCGGGGGGCCTACAATGAGCAGTTCTTC.

The gene calls are TRBV18 and TRBJ2-7, with 8 positions matching TRBD1. CDR1 and CDR2 (germline): KGHSH, LQKENI. V was clipped by 4 bases and J by 3 bases; unmatched bases: 5. This CDR3 region has 14 residues. CDR3 residues: CASSRSGQDYEQYF. For the CDR3, the DNA is TGTGCCAGCTCACGCTCGGGACAGGACTACGAGCAGTACTTC. Filled out from reference TRBV18 and TRBJ2-7, the complete variable domain reads NAGVMQNPRHLVRRRGQEARLRCSPMKGHSHVYWYRQLPEEGLKFMVYLQKENIIDESGMPKERFSAEFPKEGPSILRIQQVVRGDSAAYFCASSRSGQDYEQYFGPGTRLTVT.

The V call is TRBV3-1 (or the pseudogene TRBV3-2), the J call TRBJ2-2, with 12 nucleotides matching TRBD1. Trimming removed 3 bases from V and 9 bases from J; junction bases left unmatched: 5. The germline V gene has CDR1 LGHDT and CDR2 YNNKEL (reference sequence). The CDR3 contains 15 residues. CDR3 nucleotide sequence: TGTGCCAGCAGCCATCCCGGGACAGGGGGCCGGGAGCTGTTTTTT. Translated, it gives CASSHPGTGGRELFF.

This clone was detected only once. The chain carries TRBV5-1 and TRBJ1-2, with 7 bases lining up with TRBD1. Germline CDR1 SGHRS, CDR2 YFSETQ. This CDR3 is built from 16 residues. J lost 8 bases, V lost 0 bases, and 13 bases had no gene match. DNA for the CDR3: TGCGCCAGCAGCTTGGAGTTTCGGACAGGCCTGGTAGGCTACACCTTC. Translation: CASSLEFRTGLVGYTF.

The gene calls are TRBV5-1 and TRBJ1-2; TRBD1 aligns across 7 bases. This CDR3 contains 13 residues. From germline, CDR1 is SGHRS and CDR2 YFSETQ. V gave up 4 bases and J gave up 4 bases; unmatched junction bases: 4. Written as DNA, the CDR3 is TGCGCCAGCAGCGGGGACAGTCCCTATGGCTACACCTTC. It codes for CASSGDSPYGYTF. Variable domain in full (rest from reference TRBV5-1 and TRBJ1-2): KAGVTQTPRYLIKTRGQQVTLSCSPISGHRSVSWYQQTPGQGLQFLFEYFSETQRNKGNFPGRFSGRQFSNSRSEMNVSTLELGDSALYLCASSGDSPYGYTFGSGTRLTVV.

The chain employs TRBV18 and TRBJ1-1; 8 bases map to TRBD1. Losses at the gene ends were 5 bases for V and 2 bases for J; bases not matched to a gene: 13. Germline-derived CDR1 and CDR2 are KGHSH and LQKENI. The CDR3 contains 17 residues. CDR3 residues: CASSTGGSQGRNTEAFF. Here the CDR3 DNA reads TGTGCCAGCTCAACAGGGGGGTCACAAGGAAGAAACACTGAAGCTTTCTTT.

The chain uses TRBV19 and TRBJ1-5; 9 nucleotides agree with TRBD1. Germline V gene data show CDR1 as LNHDA and CDR2 as SQIVND (reference sequence). This CDR3 comprises 19 residues. After removal of 3 bases from V and 0 bases from J, the junction contained 12 bases not matched to a gene. This CDR3 reads CASSIRGQGYGYSNQPQHF. CDR3 in DNA: TGTGCCAGTAGTATCAGGGGACAGGGATACGGTTATAGCAATCAGCCCCAGCATTTT.

The chain employs TRBV15 and TRBJ2-2; perhaps TRBD2 as D (6 bases). CDR1 is LNHNV and CDR2 is YYDKDF in the germline V gene (reference sequence). The germline V and J ends were trimmed by 2 bases and 8 bases, with 15 bases remaining between them. The CDR3 contains 15 residues. CDR3 region: CATSRNIADGGELFF. The CDR3 nucleotides read TGTGCCACCAGCAGAAACATAGCGGACGGGGGGGAGCTGTTTTTT. Variable domain in full (rest from reference TRBV15 and TRBJ2-2): DAMVIQNPRYQVTQFGKPVTLSCSQTLNHNVMYWYQQKSSQAPKLLFHYYDKDFNNEADTPDNFQSRRPNTSFCFLDIRSPGLGDTAMYLCATSRNIADGGELFFGEGSRLTVL.

The J gene is TRBJ2-2, the V gene TRBV5-4, with D tentatively TRBD2 (6 bases). Germline V CDR1 and CDR2: SGHNT, YYREEE (reference sequence). There are 15 residues in the CDR3. Trimming removed 1 base from V and 2 bases from J, with 9 bases in between. The chain's CDR3 is CASSLQLANTGELFF. For the CDR3, the DNA is TGTGCCAGCAGCTTGCAACTAGCTAACACCGGGGAGCTGTTTTTT. Supplemented by reference TRBV5-4 and TRBJ2-2, the full variable domain reads ETGVTQSPTHLIKTRGQQVTLRCSSQSGHNTVSWYQQALGQGPQFIFQYYREEENGRGNFPPRFSGLQFPNYSSELNVNALELDDSALYLCASSLQLANTGELFFGEGSRLTVL.

The J gene is TRBJ1-6, the V gene TRBV2, with 7 bases that match TRBD1. This CDR3 has 14 amino acids. Trimming removed 5 bases from V and 5 bases from J; junction bases left unmatched: 3. Germline V CDR1 and CDR2: SNHLY, FYNNEI. The CDR3 loop reads CASSKGQHNSPLHF. CDR3 DNA: TGTGCCAGCAGTAAGGGACAGCATAATTCACCCCTCCACTTT.

This chain connects TRBV28 to TRBJ2-1; D remains unclear. With 4 bases removed from V and 3 bases from J, the gap between germline ends came to 10 bases. This CDR3 region has 14 residues. From germline, CDR1 is MDHEN and CDR2 SYDVKM. The CDR3 nucleotides read TGTGCCAGCAGTTCCCCTCAGTTCTACAATGAGCAGTTCTTC. Its protein is CASSSPQFYNEQFF.